This TCR beta chain was obtained from a study of shared clonotypes between healthy human individuals. This clone was observed a handful of times. CDR3 size: 14 residues. V was pared by 6 bases and J by 4 bases, with 15 bases between. Germline CDR1 is LNHDA and CDR2 is SQIVND (reference sequence). Profiling relied on immunoSEQ multiplex PCR, and the TCRdb table lists in-frame clones only, not all of them. The sample has about 1 million clones, approximately 68% seen once; the top ten hold approximately 1.5%. Donors included only healthy HIV-negative adults lacking recent acute infections or vaccinations. Naive CD45RA+ and memory CD45RA-negative subsets were split from CD4+ cells.

The J gene is TRBJ1-2, the V gene TRBV19; the D gene is possibly TRBD1 (5 bases). This clonotype originated in a man between 18 and 29 years old in good health. Sequences were obtained from memory CD4+ T cells sorted from blood. Documented subset: CD45RA-negative fraction. Here the CDR3 reads CASRVAGPAYGYTF. CDR3 DNA sequence: TGTGCCAGTAGAGTCGCGGGGCCAGCCTATGGCTACACCTTC.